This entry lists 32 T cell receptor beta chains sequenced from one sample in a study of blood T cell repertoires in COVID-19. Method: immunoSEQ multiplex PCR; TCRdb's copy keeps in-frame clones and lacks some. The sample lists roughly 19,000 clones; approximately 90% were seen once. Sequenced: PBMCs or T cells enriched from blood (not recorded which). Receptors were obtained from a woman aged 25-40 years who had recovered from COVID-19.

J is TRBJ2-7 and V is TRBV21-1; the table's D call TRBD1 went unverified against the DNA. TRBV21-1 is described as a pseudogene. The CDR3 loop spans 14 amino acids. The DNA for the CDR3 is TGTGCCAGTATCCGGGACAGGGGTTCCTACGAGCAGTACTTC. It codes for CASIRDRGSYEQYF.

The chain recombines TRBV19 with TRBJ2-5; D might be TRBD1 (6 bases). With 7 bases removed from V and 3 bases from J, the gap between germline ends came to 12 bases. Germline V gene lookup returns CDR1 LNHDA and CDR2 SQIVND (reference sequence). The CDR3 loop spans 13 amino acids. CDR3 sequence: CASNRDLKETQYF. For the CDR3, the DNA is TGTGCCAGTAACAGGGATCTTAAAGAGACCCAGTACTTC.

The genes are TRBV6-5 and TRBJ2-7, with 10 bases matching TRBD1. The CDR3 is 14 residues long. Unmatched junction bases numbered 4, after V lost 3 bases and J lost 5 bases. CDR1 and CDR2 from the germline V gene are MNHEY and SVGAGI. CDR3 sequence: CASSYRTGGNEQYF. Here the CDR3 DNA reads TGTGCCAGCAGTTATAGGACAGGGGGGAACGAGCAGTACTTC.

V gene TRBV6-5 combines with J gene TRBJ2-7; D possibly corresponds to TRBD1 (6 bases). Germline CDR1 and CDR2: MNHEY and SVGAGI. V lost 7 bases and J 5 bases, leaving 15 bases between the germline ends. This CDR3 contains 13 residues. Here the CDR3 DNA reads TGTGCCAGCAACCCTAACAGGGTCCACGAGCAGTACTTC. It is translated as CASNPNRVHEQYF.

This clone was found once. This chain links TRBV11-2 with TRBJ2-3, with 11 bases aligning to TRBD2. CDR1 is SGHAT, CDR2 FQNNGV, per germline. The CDR3 covers 15 residues. Trimming took 7 bases from V and 6 from J; bases not matched to a gene: 9. The CDR3 spells CASTRLAGNRDTQYF. The CDR3, as DNA: TGTGCCAGCACCCGACTAGCGGGGAATAGGGATACGCAGTATTTT.

V and J are TRBV6-5 and TRBJ2-2, with 8 bases fitting TRBD2. The CDR3 length is 14 residues. Germline assignment: CDR1 MNHEY and CDR2 SVGAGI. The J segment lost 2 bases and the V segment lost 8 bases, leaving 4 bases of the junction unmatched. The CDR3 DNA reads as TGTGCCAGCGCACGGGGGGGTAACACCGGGGAGCTGTTTTTT. Translating it yields CASARGGNTGELFF.

V usage is TRBV10-1 and J usage is TRBJ1-5; 10 bases align to TRBD1. Trimming took 6 bases from V and 0 from J; bases not matched to a gene: 5. This CDR3 comprises 16 residues. Germline V lookup: CDR1 WNHNN, CDR2 SYGVQD (reference sequence). The CDR3 here is CASRADRGYSNQPQHF. DNA of the CDR3: TGCGCCAGCAGGGCGGACAGGGGGTATAGCAATCAGCCCCAGCATTTT.

The rearrangement links TRBV10-3 to TRBJ2-6, with 8 bases aligning to TRBD1. With V trimmed by 4 bases and J by 0 bases, 2 bases remained unmatched. Germline loops: CDR1 ENHRY, CDR2 SYGVKD. This CDR3 is built from 16 residues. The chain's CDR3 is CAISGTGNSGANVLTF. The CDR3 DNA is TGTGCCATCAGTGGGACAGGGAACTCTGGGGCCAACGTCCTGACTTTC.

This clone has only a few counts. The chain carries TRBV5-6 and TRBJ2-7; a weak D match, TRBD1 (6 bases). This CDR3 comprises 13 residues. The germline CDR1 and CDR2 sequences are SGHDT and YYEEEE. The V end lost 5 bases, the J end lost 0 bases, and 9 bases lay between the germline ends. Here the CDR3 DNA reads TGTGCCAGCAGAATGGACAGCTCCTACGAGCAGTACTTC. It specifies CASRMDSSYEQYF.

The rearrangement links TRBV6-5 to TRBJ1-4; maybe TRBD1 (5 bases). The CDR3 runs 16 residues. Per germline, CDR1 MNHEY and CDR2 SVGAGI. The V and J ends lost 2 bases and 0 bases respectively, with 10 bases between them. The CDR3 DNA is TGTGCCAGCAGTTACAATCCAGGGTCAACTAATGAAAAACTGTTTTTT. This translates into CASSYNPGSTNEKLFF.

J is TRBJ1-2 and V is TRBV28; 8 nucleotides agree with TRBD1. Per germline, CDR1 MDHEN and CDR2 SYDVKM. The CDR3 consists of 13 residues. V was pared by 5 bases and J by 8 bases, with 7 bases of the junction left unmatched. The CDR3 sequence is CASSPGGSWGYTF. The CDR3 DNA sequence: TGTGCCAGCAGTCCAGGGGGCAGCTGGGGCTACACCTTC.

V is TRBV28 and J is TRBJ1-6; no firm D call. The germline CDR1 and CDR2 sequences are MDHEN and SYDVKM. The CDR3 is 13 amino acids. Trimming removed 4 bases at V and 5 bases at J, with 6 bases between. The CDR3 reads CASSWQNNSPLHF. CDR3 nucleotides: TGTGCCAGCAGTTGGCAGAATAATTCACCCCTCCACTTT.

The chain uses TRBV28 and TRBJ2-3, with 10 bases matching TRBD2. CDR1 MDHEN and CDR2 SYDVKM come from the germline V gene. The junction had 15 bases not matched to a gene; V was cut back by 3 bases and J by 6 bases. There are 18 residues in the CDR3. CDR3 sequence reads: CASSFSGRLAGTPDTQYF. In DNA form, the CDR3 reads TGTGCCAGCAGTTTCAGTGGGCGACTAGCGGGCACCCCGGATACGCAGTATTTT.

Only a few counts were recorded for this clone. This chain links TRBV19 with TRBJ2-1; D is perhaps TRBD1 (6 bases). The CDR3 loop spans 16 amino acids. Germline V lookup: CDR1 LNHDA, CDR2 SQIVND (reference sequence). V was shortened by 2 bases and J by 3 bases, with 14 bases between the two germline ends. Here the CDR3 DNA reads TGTGCCAGTAGTATAACGGTGGGGGCCGTCTACAATGAGCAGTTCTTC. Protein: CASSITVGAVYNEQFF.

The chain carries TRBV6-5 and TRBJ2-7; 7 bases fit TRBD2. This CDR3 is built from 14 residues. Germline loops: CDR1 MNHEY, CDR2 SVGAGI. V was clipped by 2 bases and J by 5 bases; unmatched bases: 6. CDR3 DNA: TGTGCCAGCAGTTACGGGGGAGGGATCCACGAGCAGTACTTC. Its protein is CASSYGGGIHEQYF.

The chain combines TRBV12-3 or TRBV12-4 with TRBJ1-2; D possibly corresponds to TRBD1 (5 bases). Trimming left V 7 bases short and J 3 bases short, with 9 bases between. The CDR3 runs to 12 residues. The CDR3 sequence is CASMQGYYGYTF. CDR3 nucleotide sequence: TGTGCCAGCATGCAGGGATACTATGGCTACACCTTC.

As DNA, the CDR3 is TGTGCCAGCAGCGTAGGACAGGGGCTCGTAAATTCACCCCTCCACTTT. This codes for CASSVGQGLVNSPLHF. This chain uses TRBV9 with TRBJ1-6; TRBD1 matches 8 bases. J lost 7 bases, V lost 0 bases, and 6 bases had no gene match. The length of the CDR3 is 16 residues. In germline, CDR1 is SGDLS, CDR2 YYNGEE.

The chain joins TRBV18 to TRBJ2-1; 10 nucleotides agree with TRBD1. Germline loops: CDR1 KGHSH, CDR2 LQKENI. The CDR3 is made up of 16 amino acids. The V gene end was trimmed by 2 bases and the J gene end by 7 bases; junction bases not matched to a gene: 8. The CDR3 nucleotides are TGTGCCAGCTCACCAAATACGGGACAGGGGTCGAATGAGCAGTTCTTC. It yields the protein CASSPNTGQGSNEQFF. The variable domain in full, completed from reference TRBV18 and TRBJ2-1, reads NAGVMQNPRHLVRRRGQEARLRCSPMKGHSHVYWYRQLPEEGLKFMVYLQKENIIDESGMPKERFSAEFPKEGPSILRIQQVVRGDSAAYFCASSPNTGQGSNEQFFGPGTRLTVL.

V and J are TRBV7-3 and TRBJ2-6; D uncertain. This CDR3 has 15 residues. In germline, CDR1 is SGHTA, CDR2 FQGTGA. Trimming took 4 bases from V and 2 from J, leaving 9 bases between them. In DNA, the CDR3 is TGTGCCAGCAGCTCCACGAGAACTGGGGCCAACGTCCTGACTTTC. Encoded protein: CASSSTRTGANVLTF.

V and J are TRBV4-2 and TRBJ2-1, with 11 bases lining up with TRBD2. The CDR3 runs to 15 residues. Germline V lookup: CDR1 LGHNA, CDR2 YNFKEQ. The junction had 3 bases not matched to a gene; V was cut back by 2 bases and J by 6 bases. The CDR3 DNA reads as TGTGCCAGCAGCCAACTAGCGGGGGGCCTCAATGAGCAGTTCTTC. Protein product: CASSQLAGGLNEQFF.

The chain carries TRBV4-3 and TRBJ1-1; the match to TRBD1 covers 8 bases. The CDR3 totals 13 residues. With V trimmed by 4 bases and J by 3 bases, 1 base remained unmatched. The germline CDR1 and CDR2 sequences are LGHNA and YSLEER. The CDR3 protein is CASSPDRDTEAFF. The CDR3 DNA follows: TGCGCCAGCAGCCCGGACAGGGACACTGAAGCTTTCTTT.

This clone came up once. This chain joins TRBV6-6 and TRBJ2-1; TRBD2 matches 9 bases. The V and J ends lost 6 bases and 7 bases, in that order; junction bases with no gene match: 13. CDR1 MNHNY and CDR2 SVGAGI come from the germline V gene (reference sequence). The CDR3 length is 16 residues. The CDR3 bases are TGTGCCAGCAGCCCGACTAGCGGCGTGACGGGGAATGAGCAGTTCTTC. Encoded protein: CASSPTSGVTGNEQFF.

The genes are TRBV6-2 or TRBV6-3 and TRBJ1-2, with D unclear. Trimming took 4 bases from V and 3 from J, leaving 15 bases between them. Germline V gene lookup returns CDR1 MNHEY and CDR2 SVGEGT. This CDR3 is built from 15 residues. This CDR3 is CASSSTGGPYYGYTF. Written as DNA, the CDR3 is TGTGCCAGCAGTTCTACGGGAGGGCCATACTATGGCTACACCTTC.

This chain connects TRBV10-2 to TRBJ1-3; 7 bases agree with TRBD1. Germline values: CDR1 WSHSY, CDR2 SAAADI. V gave up 6 bases and J gave up 9 bases; unmatched junction bases: 11. The CDR3 is 14 residues long. As DNA, the CDR3 is TGCGCCAGCAGGACGACAGGGATGGGAGGCACCATATATTTT. It encodes CASRTTGMGGTIYF.

CDR3 residues: CAWSPGSGVTYEQYF. The DNA for the CDR3 is TGTGCCTGGAGTCCGGGATCAGGGGTAACCTACGAGCAGTACTTC. The rearrangement uses TRBV30 and TRBJ2-7; D perhaps matches TRBD1 (6 bases). Germline CDR1 GTSNPN, CDR2 SVGIG (reference sequence). This CDR3 is built from 15 residues. V lost 2 bases and J lost 2, with 16 bases in between.

The rearrangement links TRBV19 to TRBJ2-7; 7 bases line up with TRBD1. V dropped 7 bases and J dropped 0; count of bases not matched to a gene: 12. The germline V gene encodes CDR1 LNHDA and CDR2 SQIVND (reference sequence). The CDR3 totals 16 residues. CDR3 sequence: CASTLGQAGSSYEQYF. The CDR3 DNA follows: TGTGCCAGTACCCTTGGACAGGCTGGGAGCTCCTACGAGCAGTACTTC. Filled out from reference TRBV19 and TRBJ2-7, the complete variable domain reads DGGITQSPKYLFRKEGQNVTLSCEQNLNHDAMYWYRQDPGQGLRLIYYSQIVNDFQKGDIAEGYSVSREKKESFPLTVTSAQKNPTAFYLCASTLGQAGSSYEQYFGPGTRLTVT.

The J gene is TRBJ1-1, the V gene TRBV9, with 8 bases lining up with TRBD1. From germline, CDR1 is SGDLS and CDR2 YYNGEE. With V trimmed by 4 bases and J by 3 bases, 5 bases remained unmatched. The CDR3 totals 14 residues. CDR3 DNA: TGTGCCAGCAGCCGGACAGGGTTGGACACTGAAGCTTTCTTT. Its translation is CASSRTGLDTEAFF.

The rearrangement links TRBV14 to TRBJ1-6, with 9 bases identical to TRBD1. Germline-derived CDR1 and CDR2 are SGHDN and FVKESK. Trimming removed 2 bases from V and 8 bases from J; junction bases left unmatched: 7. The CDR3 consists of 16 residues. The DNA for the CDR3 is TGTGCCAGCAGCCAATTACAGGGGGCCTTTGATTCACCCCTCCACTTT. This encodes CASSQLQGAFDSPLHF.

This clone has only one observation. This chain links TRBV5-4 with TRBJ2-3; 7 nucleotides align to TRBD1. CDR1 is SGHNT, CDR2 YYREEE, per germline (reference sequence). This CDR3 region has 14 residues. V trimming: 4 bases; J trimming: 6 bases; junction bases outside the gene matches: 8. The DNA of the CDR3 is TGTGCCAGCAGCCCCGAGGGGGCGGCGGATACGCAGTATTTT. Encoded protein: CASSPEGAADTQYF.

The rearrangement joins TRBV7-2 to TRBJ1-5; TRBD1 matches at 9 bases. The CDR3 is 14 amino acids. V lost 5 bases, J lost 8 bases, and 7 bases stayed unmatched. The germline V gene encodes CDR1 SGHTA and CDR2 FQGNSA. The DNA of the CDR3 is TGTGCCAGCAGCACGCCGGGACAGGGTAAGCCCCAGCATTTT. Its translation: CASSTPGQGKPQHF.

V is TRBV10-1 and J is TRBJ2-7; D is possibly TRBD1 (6 bases). Trimming pared 6 bases from V and 2 bases from J, leaving 14 bases between. Germline V CDR1 and CDR2: WNHNN, SYGVQD (reference sequence). The length of the CDR3 is 14 residues. CDR3 sequence: CASSNRASPYEQYF. The CDR3 coding sequence is TGCGCCAGCAGCAACAGGGCCTCTCCCTACGAGCAGTACTTC.

The chain uses TRBV29-1 and TRBJ2-1; perhaps TRBD1 as D (6 bases). The length of the CDR3 is 14 residues. CDR1 and CDR2 (germline): SQVTM, ANQGSEA. V lost 3 bases to trimming and J lost 0 bases, with 9 bases between them. CDR3 residues: CSVETGRSYNEQFF. The CDR3 DNA sequence: TGCAGCGTTGAGACAGGTCGCTCCTACAATGAGCAGTTCTTC.